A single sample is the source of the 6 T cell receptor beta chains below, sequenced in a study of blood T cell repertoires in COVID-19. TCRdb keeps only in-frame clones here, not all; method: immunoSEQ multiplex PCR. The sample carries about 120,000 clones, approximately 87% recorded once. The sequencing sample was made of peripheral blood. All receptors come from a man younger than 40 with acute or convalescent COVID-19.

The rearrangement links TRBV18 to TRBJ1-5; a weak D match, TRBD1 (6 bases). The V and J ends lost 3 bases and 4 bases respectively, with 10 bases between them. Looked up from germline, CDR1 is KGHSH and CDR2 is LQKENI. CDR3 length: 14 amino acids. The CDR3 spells CASSPLGQNQPQHF. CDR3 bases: TGTGCCAGCTCACCTCTAGGACAGAATCAGCCCCAGCATTTT. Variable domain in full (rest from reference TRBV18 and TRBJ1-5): NAGVMQNPRHLVRRRGQEARLRCSPMKGHSHVYWYRQLPEEGLKFMVYLQKENIIDESGMPKERFSAEFPKEGPSILRIQQVVRGDSAAYFCASSPLGQNQPQHFGDGTRLSIL.

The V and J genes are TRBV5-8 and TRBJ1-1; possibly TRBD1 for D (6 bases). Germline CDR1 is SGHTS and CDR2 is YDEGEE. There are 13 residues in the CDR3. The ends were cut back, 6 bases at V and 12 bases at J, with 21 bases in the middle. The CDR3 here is CASNINRVANPFF. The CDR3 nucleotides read TGTGCCAGCAACATAAACAGGGTCGCTAACCCTTTCTTT.

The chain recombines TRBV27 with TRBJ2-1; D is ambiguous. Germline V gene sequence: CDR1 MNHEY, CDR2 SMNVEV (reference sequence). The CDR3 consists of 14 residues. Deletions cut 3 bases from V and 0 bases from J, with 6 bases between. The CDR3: CASSFSSSYNEQFF. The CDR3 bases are TGTGCCAGCAGTTTCTCTAGCTCCTACAATGAGCAGTTCTTC.

CDR3 sequence: CASSLVRLTGVPEAFF. In DNA form, the CDR3 reads TGTGCCAGCAGCTTAGTCCGCTTGACAGGGGTGCCTGAAGCTTTCTTT. The gene calls are TRBV7-9 and TRBJ1-1, with 8 bases matching TRBD1. From germline, CDR1 is SEHNR and CDR2 FQNEAQ (reference sequence). The CDR3 runs 16 residues. The V segment lost 1 base and the J segment 6 bases; nucleotides outside the gene matches: 10.

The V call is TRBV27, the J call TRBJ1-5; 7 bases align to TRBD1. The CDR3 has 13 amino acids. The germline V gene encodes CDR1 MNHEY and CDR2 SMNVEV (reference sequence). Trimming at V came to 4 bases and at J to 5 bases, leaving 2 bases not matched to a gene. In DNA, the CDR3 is TGTGCCAGCAGTTACACAGGGGATCAGCCCCAGCATTTT. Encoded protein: CASSYTGDQPQHF.

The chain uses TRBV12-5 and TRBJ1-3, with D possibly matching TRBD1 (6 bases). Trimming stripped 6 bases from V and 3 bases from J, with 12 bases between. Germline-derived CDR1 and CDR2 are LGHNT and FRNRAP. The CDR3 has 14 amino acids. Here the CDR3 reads CASGTTDSGNTIYF. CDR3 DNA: TGTGCTAGTGGAACCACGGACAGTGGAAACACCATATATTTT.